The 9 T cell receptor beta chains in this list originate from one sample, sequenced in a study of shared clonotypes between healthy human individuals. Naive CD8 cells lacked CD45RO, underwent positive selection for CCR7 and left out terminally differentiated effector memory CD45RA+ cells. TCRdb's table, derived via immunoSEQ multiplex PCR, lists solely in-frame clones and lacks some. The sample holds a few million clones, approximately 92% seen once. Sequencing input: naive CD8+ T cells from PBMCs. The origin of the receptors is a man younger than 35 in good health. Some clones in this sample may be carry-over from other donors' samples.

The chain carries TRBV9 and TRBJ2-3, with D hard to call. The CDR3 runs 15 residues. Germline V gives CDR1 SGDLS, CDR2 YYNGEE. The ends were cut back, 3 bases at V and 1 base at J, with 12 bases in the middle. The CDR3, as DNA: TGTGCCAGCAGCGAGGGTGGGCACCGCACAGATACGCAGTATTTT. Its translation: CASSEGGHRTDTQYF.

Details on this clone: Other DNA sequences within the sample encode an identical CDR3. The chain recombines TRBV27 with TRBJ2-3; no firm D call. V shed 3 bases and J shed 0 bases, with 4 bases lying between them. CDR1 and CDR2 from the germline V gene are MNHEY and SMNVEV (reference sequence). The length of the CDR3 is 13 residues. CDR3 in DNA: TGTGCCAGCAGTTTTGGGAGCACAGATACGCAGTATTTT. It translates to CASSFGSTDTQYF.

V gene TRBV7-3 combines with J gene TRBJ2-5; D is uncertain. CDR3 size: 13 residues. CDR1 and CDR2 from the germline V gene are SGHTA and FQGTGA. V was clipped by 6 bases and J by 7 bases, with 15 bases between them. This CDR3 reads CASSPDGLGTQYF. As DNA, the CDR3 is TGTGCCAGCAGTCCGGACGGGCTTGGGACCCAGTACTTC.

V is TRBV25-1 and J is TRBJ2-5; 8 bases fit TRBD1. The CDR3 spans 13 residues. Germline V gene data show CDR1 as MGHDK and CDR2 as SYGVNS. After removal of 5 bases from V and 5 bases from J, the junction contained 4 bases not matched to a gene. This CDR3 is CASSLDRDETQYF. In nucleotides, the CDR3 is TGTGCCAGCAGTTTGGACAGGGATGAGACCCAGTACTTC.

This chain connects TRBV6-1 to TRBJ1-1; the D gene is possibly TRBD1 (6 bases). The CDR3 has 12 amino acids. Trimming took off 4 bases at V and 4 bases at J, with 7 bases between the two ends. The V gene's germline CDR1 is MNHNS and CDR2 SASEGT. In nucleotides, the CDR3 is TGTGCCAGCAGTGCCAGGGGCACTGAAGCTTTCTTT. Amino acids: CASSARGTEAFF.

The chain has TRBV7-3 and TRBJ1-1; D gene unclear. Trimming stripped 5 bases from V and 4 bases from J, with 23 bases between. Germline V gene sequence: CDR1 SGHTA, CDR2 FQGTGA. The CDR3 runs 17 residues. The CDR3 spells CASSPSPTGERSTEAFF. The CDR3 nucleotides are TGTGCCAGCAGCCCAAGCCCCACTGGGGAGCGGAGCACTGAAGCTTTCTTT.

The V gene is TRBV15, the J gene TRBJ1-1; D is perhaps TRBD1 (6 bases). The CDR3 runs to 16 residues. Germline V gives CDR1 LNHNV, CDR2 YYDKDF (reference sequence). V lost 3 bases and J lost 4, with 18 bases in between. CDR3 sequence (DNA): TGTGCCACCAGCAGTAGGCGAAGCAGGGGTTTCACTGAAGCTTTCTTT. Protein sequence: CATSSRRSRGFTEAFF.

For this clone: The same CDR3 also results from other DNA sequences found in this sample. The chain has TRBV11-2 and TRBJ2-2; D remains unclear. V dropped 1 base and J dropped 6 bases, with 3 bases sitting between them. The CDR3 runs 12 residues. Germline V CDR1 and CDR2: SGHAT, FQNNGV. The CDR3 sequence: CASSLVPGELFF. As DNA, the CDR3 is TGTGCCAGCAGCTTAGTACCCGGGGAGCTGTTTTTT.

The J gene is TRBJ2-2, the V gene TRBV27; a possible D gene is TRBD1 (5 bases). Trimming shortened V by 3 bases and J by 3 bases, and 11 bases separated the two germline ends. The CDR3 is made up of 15 amino acids. Germline CDR1 reads MNHEY; CDR2 reads SMNVEV (reference sequence). As DNA, the CDR3 is TGTGCCAGCAGTTTGGGGCCAGACTACACCGGGGAGCTGTTTTTT. Translating it yields CASSLGPDYTGELFF.